These 27 T cell receptor beta chains were sequenced from one sample in a study of cytotoxic CD8 clonotypes in ibrutinib-treated CLL. Clones were read by immunoSEQ multiplex PCR, and TCRdb kept only the in-frame ones, dropping some. The sample has 150,000 to 250,000 clones, around 70% seen once. This material consisted of PBMCs, taken after 24 months of ibrutinib treatment. Receptors originate from a human donor with chronic lymphocytic leukemia.

CDR3 DNA: TGCAGCGTTGAGGGACTAGCGGGAGGGAGCTCCTACGAGCAGTACTTC. Protein product: CSVEGLAGGSSYEQYF. The chain combines TRBV29-1 with TRBJ2-7, with TRBD2 matching 16 bases. Germline CDR1 reads SQVTM; CDR2 reads ANQGSEA. The V gene end was trimmed by 3 bases and the J gene end by 0 bases; junction bases not matched to a gene: 2. This CDR3 spans 16 amino acids.

The V gene is TRBV25-1, the J gene TRBJ1-2; D not certain. The germline V and J ends were trimmed by 2 bases and 2 bases, with 6 bases remaining between them. Germline CDR1 MGHDK, CDR2 SYGVNS. This CDR3 has 13 residues. The CDR3 DNA sequence: TGTGCCAGCAGTGAAGGGATAAACTATGGCTACACCTTC. It codes for CASSEGINYGYTF.

The chain combines TRBV6-5 with TRBJ1-5; D not certain. V gave up 0 bases and J gave up 5 bases, with 2 bases separating them. The germline CDR1 and CDR2 sequences are MNHEY and SVGAGI. This CDR3 is built from 12 residues. CDR3 in DNA: TGTGCCAGCAGTTACTCGTATCAGCCCCAGCATTTT. This encodes CASSYSYQPQHF.

Judged by abundance, this clone is medium-sized. The V and J genes are TRBV15 and TRBJ2-5, with a weak D call TRBD1 (5 bases). The V gene lost 8 bases and the J gene lost 5 bases, with 15 bases spanning the gap. Germline CDR1 is LNHNV and CDR2 is YYDKDF (reference sequence). The CDR3 contains 13 residues. The CDR3 is CATAHVAGETQYF. CDR3 DNA sequence: TGTGCCACCGCCCACGTAGCAGGGGAGACCCAGTACTTC.

This rearrangement joins TRBV7-6 to TRBJ1-3; D unresolved. The germline V gene has CDR1 SGHVS and CDR2 FNYEAQ. The CDR3 is 14 residues long. V was cut by 4 bases and J by 4 bases, with 11 bases left in between. CDR3 loop: CASSWSRTGNTIYF. The CDR3 DNA is TGTGCCAGCAGCTGGAGTCGAACCGGAAACACCATATATTTT.

The chain recombines TRBV27 with TRBJ2-4; D remains ambiguous. This CDR3 spans 15 amino acids. Germline CDR1 reads MNHEY; CDR2 reads SMNVEV (reference sequence). Between the trimmed V and J ends, which lost 7 bases and 1 base, there was a span of 14 bases. Written as DNA, the CDR3 is TGTGCCAGCACCCCCCAATACGGGGCCAAAAACATTCAGTACTTC. It specifies CASTPQYGAKNIQYF.

This chain joins TRBV7-2 and TRBJ1-2, with no clear D. Trimming left V 0 bases short and J 5 bases short, with 10 bases between. The CDR3 totals 14 residues. Germline-derived CDR1 and CDR2 are SGHTA and FQGNSA. The CDR3 nucleotides read TGTGCCAGCAGCTTAGCGTTACAGCAGTATGGCTACACCTTC. Protein sequence: CASSLALQQYGYTF.

The chain has TRBV2 and TRBJ2-5, with 8 bases matching TRBD1. Germline V CDR1 and CDR2: SNHLY, FYNNEI. With 3 bases clipped from V and 1 base from J, the junction kept 4 bases outside the gene matches. CDR3 size: 15 residues. The CDR3 here is CASSEDRVLQETQYF. The CDR3 DNA reads as TGTGCCAGCAGTGAGGACAGGGTTCTCCAAGAGACCCAGTACTTC.

The rearrangement links TRBV18 to TRBJ2-2; a weak D match, TRBD2 (5 bases). The V end was cut by 0 bases, the J end by 3 bases, with 17 bases between. The CDR3 spans 18 residues. CDR1 and CDR2 (germline): KGHSH, LQKENI. CDR3: CASSPPGLEVMYTGELFF. CDR3 DNA sequence: TGTGCCAGCTCACCACCGGGTTTGGAGGTCATGTACACCGGGGAGCTGTTTTTT.

V gene TRBV27 combines with J gene TRBJ2-1, with 12 bases that match TRBD2. Germline trimming cut 5 bases from V and 3 bases from J; bases unmatched to any gene: 5. CDR3 length equals 16 residues. CDR1 and CDR2 from the germline V gene are MNHEY and SMNVEV (reference sequence). CDR3 residues: CASSRGLAGRYNEQFF. CDR3 coding DNA: TGTGCCAGCAGTAGGGGACTAGCGGGCCGCTACAATGAGCAGTTCTTC.

The chain combines TRBV4-3 with TRBJ1-2; unclear D gene. Trimming took off 0 bases at V and 3 bases at J, with 5 bases between the two ends. Germline lookup yields CDR1 LGHNA and CDR2 YSLEER. This CDR3 has 13 residues. Here the CDR3 reads CASSQDRYYGYTF. The CDR3 nucleotides read TGCGCCAGCAGCCAAGACAGATACTATGGCTACACCTTC.

The count of this clone is one. The chain recombines TRBV6-6 with TRBJ2-1; 7 bases align to TRBD2. Per the germline V gene, CDR1 is MNHNY and CDR2 is SVGAGI (reference sequence). Unmatched junction bases numbered 4, after V lost 5 bases and J lost 0 bases. CDR3 length: 15 amino acids. The CDR3 coding sequence is TGTGCCAGCAGTCCAGGCGGGAGCTCCTACAATGAGCAGTTCTTC. This translates into CASSPGGSSYNEQFF.

In this sample, this clone turned up a few times. The CDR3 sequence is CASSQQRRQGNTGELFF. The DNA of the CDR3 is TGCGCCAGCAGCCAACAAAGGAGGCAAGGGAACACCGGGGAGCTGTTTTTT. V is TRBV4-1 and J is TRBJ2-2; a possible D gene is TRBD2 (5 bases). V dropped 2 bases and J dropped 1 base, with 14 bases sitting between them. Germline V gene lookup returns CDR1 MGHRA and CDR2 YSYEKL. This CDR3 has 17 residues.

V and J are TRBV15 and TRBJ2-5; 7 bases fit TRBD2. Germline-derived CDR1 and CDR2 are LNHNV and YYDKDF (reference sequence). This CDR3 comprises 17 residues. The junction had 9 bases not matched to a gene; V was cut back by 2 bases and J by 0 bases. The CDR3 coding sequence is TGTGCCACCAGCAGACTAAGCGGCGGGACTAACCAAGAGACCCAGTACTTC. This encodes CATSRLSGGTNQETQYF.

The rearrangement joins TRBV18 to TRBJ2-1; TRBD2 agrees at 10 bases. CDR3 length: 18 residues. In germline, CDR1 is KGHSH, CDR2 LQKENI. V shed 0 bases, J shed 10 bases, and the junction held 15 bases outside the gene matches. The CDR3 region has the DNA TGTGCCAGCTCACCACCGTCCCTAGCGGGAGTGTCGTTCGACGAGCAGTTCTTC. Its protein is CASSPPSLAGVSFDEQFF.

In DNA, the CDR3 is TGCGCCAGCAGCCCGGACCCTCTGGCCTACGAGCAGTACTTC. Residues: CASSPDPLAYEQYF. The rearrangement links TRBV5-1 to TRBJ2-7; D is ambiguous. The V gene lost 4 bases and the J gene lost 2 bases, with 13 bases spanning the gap. Per the germline V gene, CDR1 is SGHRS and CDR2 is YFSETQ. The CDR3 length is 14 residues.

This chain joins TRBV7-8 and TRBJ1-5, with 12 bases aligning to TRBD1. Trimming cost V 1 base and J 4 bases; bases outside gene matches: 8. This CDR3 is 18 amino acids long. The germline V gene encodes CDR1 SGHVS and CDR2 FQNEAQ. The CDR3 protein is CASSLVGSGQGANQPQHF. The CDR3 DNA reads as TGTGCCAGCAGCTTAGTAGGGTCGGGACAGGGGGCGAATCAGCCCCAGCATTTT.

The V call is TRBV5-1, the J call TRBJ1-2; 7 bases are shared with TRBD1. The CDR3 consists of 15 residues. Germline-derived CDR1 and CDR2 are SGHRS and YFSETQ. J gave up 4 bases and V 0 bases, and 6 bases lay outside the gene matches. CDR3 in DNA: TGCGCCAGCAGCTTGGAGGGACAGCGAATCTATGGCTACACCTTC. The encoded protein is CASSLEGQRIYGYTF.

The table lists this clone with a few counts. The V call is TRBV28, the J call TRBJ2-3, with D tentatively TRBD2 (5 bases). Deletions cut 5 bases from V and 5 bases from J, with 5 bases between. CDR3 size: 11 residues. Germline V gives CDR1 MDHEN, CDR2 SYDVKM. CDR3 in amino acids: CASSGGDTQYF. The CDR3 DNA is TGTGCCAGCAGTGGAGGAGATACGCAGTATTTT.

J is TRBJ2-1 and V is TRBV15, with D possibly being TRBD1 or TRBD2 (5 bases each). This CDR3 has 16 residues. From germline, CDR1 is LNHNV and CDR2 YYDKDF (reference sequence). Trimming removed 6 bases at V and 7 bases at J, with 22 bases between. CDR3: CATRMGVAPPFNEQFF. The CDR3 bases are TGTGCCACCAGGATGGGGGTAGCGCCCCCGTTTAATGAGCAGTTCTTC.

The chain is built from TRBV11-2 and TRBJ2-3; 9 bases match TRBD2. The CDR3 covers 17 residues. Trimming cost V 5 bases and J 2 bases; bases outside gene matches: 11. Per germline, CDR1 SGHAT and CDR2 FQNNGV. In DNA form, the CDR3 reads TGTGCCAGCAGCCGCAATCAGGGACTAGCCGACACAGATACGCAGTATTTT. The encoded protein is CASSRNQGLADTDTQYF.

The gene calls are TRBV27 and TRBJ2-5; tentative D call: TRBD1 (6 bases). The CDR3 is 16 amino acids. The V end was cut by 0 bases, the J end by 6 bases, with 17 bases between. In germline, CDR1 is MNHEY, CDR2 SMNVEV (reference sequence). The CDR3 sequence is CASSLSTSGGLKTQYF. The CDR3 nucleotides are TGTGCCAGCAGTTTATCGACGTCTGGGGGCTTAAAGACCCAGTACTTC.

The chain employs TRBV11-2 and TRBJ2-2; D is uncertain. Germline CDR1 SGHAT, CDR2 FQNNGV. Trimming stripped 5 bases from V and 6 bases from J, with 13 bases between. This CDR3 is 14 amino acids long. CDR3 DNA sequence: TGTGCCAGCAGCCCTAGGTCCCGTGCCGGGGAGCTGTTTTTT. Its translation: CASSPRSRAGELFF.

This clone has a handful of counts. V and J are TRBV27 and TRBJ2-7; TRBD1 agrees at 8 bases. V shed 4 bases, J shed 0 bases, and the junction held 5 bases outside the gene matches. This CDR3 is 15 amino acids long. Looked up from germline, CDR1 is MNHEY and CDR2 is SMNVEV (reference sequence). The CDR3: CASSSGTGSSYEQYF. Written as DNA, the CDR3 is TGTGCCAGCAGTTCCGGGACAGGAAGCTCCTACGAGCAGTACTTC.

The genes are TRBV4-1 and TRBJ2-5; D gene unclear. Germline values: CDR1 MGHRA, CDR2 YSYEKL. Trimming left V 0 bases short and J 7 bases short, with 15 bases between. The CDR3 has 15 residues. CDR3 coding DNA: TGCGCCAGCAGCCAAGATGTTGGGGAATACGGGACCCAGTACTTC. Its translation is CASSQDVGEYGTQYF.

The chain joins TRBV30 to TRBJ2-1; no reliable D call. Trimming left V 2 bases short and J 6 bases short, with 11 bases between. This CDR3 contains 13 residues. In germline, CDR1 is GTSNPN, CDR2 SVGIG (reference sequence). The CDR3 protein is CAWSSYKSNEQFF. The CDR3 coding sequence is TGTGCCTGGAGTTCGTACAAGTCCAATGAGCAGTTCTTC.

The chain employs TRBV6-5 and TRBJ1-1, with 8 bases matching TRBD1. Looked up from germline, CDR1 is MNHEY and CDR2 is SVGAGI. With V trimmed by 8 bases and J by 7 bases, 9 bases remained unmatched. This CDR3 region has 13 residues. The CDR3 sequence: CASQFRGPGEAFF. The CDR3 DNA reads TGTGCCAGCCAATTCAGGGGGCCGGGTGAAGCTTTCTTT.